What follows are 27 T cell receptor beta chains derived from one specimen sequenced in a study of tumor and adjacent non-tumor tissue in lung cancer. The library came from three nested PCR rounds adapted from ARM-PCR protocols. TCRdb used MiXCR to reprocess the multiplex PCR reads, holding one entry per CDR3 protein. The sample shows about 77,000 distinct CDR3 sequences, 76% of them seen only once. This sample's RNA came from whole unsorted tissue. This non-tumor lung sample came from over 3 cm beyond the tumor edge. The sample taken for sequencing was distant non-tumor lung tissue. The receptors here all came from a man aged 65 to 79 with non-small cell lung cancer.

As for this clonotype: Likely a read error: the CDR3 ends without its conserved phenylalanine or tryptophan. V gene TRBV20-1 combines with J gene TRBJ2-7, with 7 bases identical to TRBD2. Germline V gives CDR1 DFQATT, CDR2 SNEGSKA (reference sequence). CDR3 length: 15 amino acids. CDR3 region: CSVREGLVGTYDQYL. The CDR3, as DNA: TGCAGTGTTAGAGAAGGACTAGTGGGGACCTACGATCAGTACTTA.

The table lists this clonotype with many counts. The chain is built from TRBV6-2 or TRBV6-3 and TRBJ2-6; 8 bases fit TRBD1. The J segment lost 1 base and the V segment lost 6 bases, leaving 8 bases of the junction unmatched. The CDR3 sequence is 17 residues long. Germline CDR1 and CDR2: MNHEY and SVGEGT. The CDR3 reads CASRPDRGNSGANVLTF. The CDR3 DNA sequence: TGTGCCAGCAGACCCGACAGGGGAAATTCTGGGGCCAACGTCCTGACTTTC.

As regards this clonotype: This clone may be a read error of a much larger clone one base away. CDR3 nucleotides: TGTGCCAGCAGCAGAATGATTATTAACTATGGCTACACCTTC. Translating it yields CASSRMIINYGYTF. The chain uses TRBV28 and TRBJ1-2; D uncertain. The germline V and J ends were trimmed by 6 bases and 1 base, with 12 bases remaining between them. This CDR3 has 14 residues. The germline gives CDR1 MDHEN, CDR2 SYDVKM.

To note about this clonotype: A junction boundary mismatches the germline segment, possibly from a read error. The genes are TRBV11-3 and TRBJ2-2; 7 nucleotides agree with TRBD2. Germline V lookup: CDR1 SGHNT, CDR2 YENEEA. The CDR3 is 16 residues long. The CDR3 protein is CASSRLLARSTGELYF. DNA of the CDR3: TGTGCCAGCAGCCGCCTACTAGCGAGAAGCACCGGGGAGCTATATTTT.

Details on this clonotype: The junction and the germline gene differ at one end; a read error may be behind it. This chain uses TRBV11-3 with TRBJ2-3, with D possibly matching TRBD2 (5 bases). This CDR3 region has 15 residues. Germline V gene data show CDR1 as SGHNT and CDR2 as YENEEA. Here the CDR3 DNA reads TGTGCCAGCACCAGACGGGAAGTAAGCACATATACGCAGTATTTT. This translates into CASTRREVSTYTQYF.

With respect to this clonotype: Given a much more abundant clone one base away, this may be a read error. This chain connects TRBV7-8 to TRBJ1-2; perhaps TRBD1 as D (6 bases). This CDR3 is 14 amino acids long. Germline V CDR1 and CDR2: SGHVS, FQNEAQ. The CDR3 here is CASSQNRANYGFTF. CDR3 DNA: TGTGCCAGCAGCCAAAACAGGGCTAACTATGGCTTCACCTTC.

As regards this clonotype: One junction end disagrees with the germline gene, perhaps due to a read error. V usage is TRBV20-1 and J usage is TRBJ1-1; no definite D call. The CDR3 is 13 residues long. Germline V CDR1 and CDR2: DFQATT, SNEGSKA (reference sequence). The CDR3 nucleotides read TGCAGTCAGAGCTATGGGGAGAACACTGAAGATTTCTTT. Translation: CSQSYGENTEDFF.

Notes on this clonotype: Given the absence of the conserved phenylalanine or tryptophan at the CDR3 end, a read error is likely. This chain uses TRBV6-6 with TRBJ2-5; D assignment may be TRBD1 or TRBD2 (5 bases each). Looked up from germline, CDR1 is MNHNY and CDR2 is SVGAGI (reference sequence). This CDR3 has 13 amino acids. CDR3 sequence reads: CDSSLVRGETQYL. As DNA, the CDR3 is TGTGACAGCAGTCTCGTGAGGGGTGAGACCCAGTACCTC.

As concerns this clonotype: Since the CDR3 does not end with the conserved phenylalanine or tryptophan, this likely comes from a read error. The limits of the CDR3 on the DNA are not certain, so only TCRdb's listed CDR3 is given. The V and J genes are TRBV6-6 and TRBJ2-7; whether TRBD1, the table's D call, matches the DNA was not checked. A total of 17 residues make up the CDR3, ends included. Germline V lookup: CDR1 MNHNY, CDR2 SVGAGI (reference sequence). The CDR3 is CASGYGYGQYRNYEQNI.

In DNA, the CDR3 is TGTGCCATCAGTTCCAATTCCTGGCGGGGGGTAACCTACAATGAGCAGTTCTTC. Translation: CAISSNSWRGVTYNEQFF. This sequence joins TRBV10-3 and TRBJ2-1, with 8 bases identical to TRBD2. V lost 5 bases to trimming and J lost 2 bases; unmatched junction nucleotides: 14. CDR1 ENHRY and CDR2 SYGVKD come from the germline V gene. The CDR3 consists of 18 residues.

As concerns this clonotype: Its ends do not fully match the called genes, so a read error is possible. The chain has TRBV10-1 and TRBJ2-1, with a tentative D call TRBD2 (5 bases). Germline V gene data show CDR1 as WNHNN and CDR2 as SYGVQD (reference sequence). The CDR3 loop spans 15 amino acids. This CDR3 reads CASSPTNGAYNEQFF. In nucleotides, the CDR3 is TGTGCCAGCAGCCCGACTAACGGGGCCTACAATGAGCAGTTCTTC.

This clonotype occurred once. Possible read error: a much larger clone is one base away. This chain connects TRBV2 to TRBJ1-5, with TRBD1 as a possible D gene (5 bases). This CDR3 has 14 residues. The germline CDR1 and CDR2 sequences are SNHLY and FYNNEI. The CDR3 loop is CTSTGREGYQPQHF. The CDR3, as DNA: TGTACCAGCACAGGCAGGGAGGGCTATCAGCCCCAGCATTTT.

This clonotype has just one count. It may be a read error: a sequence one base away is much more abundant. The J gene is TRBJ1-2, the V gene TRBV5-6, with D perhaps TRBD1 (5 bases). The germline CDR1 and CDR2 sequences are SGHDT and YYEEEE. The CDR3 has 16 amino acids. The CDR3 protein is CASSSGPNVGDYGCTF. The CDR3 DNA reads TGTGCCAGCAGCTCGGGACCGAACGTTGGGGACTATGGCTGCACCTTC.

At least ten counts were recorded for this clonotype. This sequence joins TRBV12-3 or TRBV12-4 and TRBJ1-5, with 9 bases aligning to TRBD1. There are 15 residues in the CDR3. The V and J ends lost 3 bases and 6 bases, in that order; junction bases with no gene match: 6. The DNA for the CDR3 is TGTGCCAGCAGTTTCGAAACAGGGGGCTTTCAGCCCCAGCATTTT. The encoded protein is CASSFETGGFQPQHF.

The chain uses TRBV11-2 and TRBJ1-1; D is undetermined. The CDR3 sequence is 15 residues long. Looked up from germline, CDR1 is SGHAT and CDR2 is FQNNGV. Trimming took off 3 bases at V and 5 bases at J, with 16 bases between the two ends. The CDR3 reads CASSFLNSRNTEAFF. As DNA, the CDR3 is TGTGCCAGCAGCTTCCTCAATTCAAGGAATACTGAAGCTTTCTTT.

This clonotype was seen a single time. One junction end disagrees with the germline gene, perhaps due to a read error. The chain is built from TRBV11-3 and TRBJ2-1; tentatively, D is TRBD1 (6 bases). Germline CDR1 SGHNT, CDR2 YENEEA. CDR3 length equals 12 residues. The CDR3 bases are TGCGCCAGCAGTGTAGGGGGTAATGAGCAGTTCTTC. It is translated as CASSVGGNEQFF. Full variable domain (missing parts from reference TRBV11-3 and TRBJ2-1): EAGVVQSPRYKIIEKKQPVAFWCNPISGHNTLYWYLQNLGQGPELLIRYENEEAVDDSQLPKDRFSAERLKGVDSTLKIQPAELGDSAVYLCASSVGGNEQFFGPGTRLTVL.

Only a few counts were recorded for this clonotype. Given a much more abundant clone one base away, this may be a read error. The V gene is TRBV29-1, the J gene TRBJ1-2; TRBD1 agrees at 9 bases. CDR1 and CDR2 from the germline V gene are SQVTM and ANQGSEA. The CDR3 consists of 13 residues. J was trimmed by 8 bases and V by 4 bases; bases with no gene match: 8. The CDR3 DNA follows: TGCAGCGTTGTCGAACAGGGGGCCGGGGGCTACACCTTC. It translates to CSVVEQGAGGYTF.

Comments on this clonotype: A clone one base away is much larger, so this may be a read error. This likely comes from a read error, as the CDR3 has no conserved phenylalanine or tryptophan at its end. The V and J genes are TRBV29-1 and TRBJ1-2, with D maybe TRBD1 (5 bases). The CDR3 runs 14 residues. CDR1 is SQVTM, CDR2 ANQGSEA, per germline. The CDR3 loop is CIVGTPLVRGGYTL. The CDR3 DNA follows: TGCATCGTTGGGACCCCCTTAGTTCGCGGTGGCTACACCCTC.

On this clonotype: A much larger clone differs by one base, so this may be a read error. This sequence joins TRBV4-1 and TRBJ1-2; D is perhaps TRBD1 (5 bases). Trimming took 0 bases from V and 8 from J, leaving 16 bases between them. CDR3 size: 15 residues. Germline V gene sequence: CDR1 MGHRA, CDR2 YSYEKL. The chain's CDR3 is CASSQESKERDGYTF. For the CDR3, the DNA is TGCGCCAGCAGCCAAGAATCCAAGGAGAGGGACGGCTACACCTTC.

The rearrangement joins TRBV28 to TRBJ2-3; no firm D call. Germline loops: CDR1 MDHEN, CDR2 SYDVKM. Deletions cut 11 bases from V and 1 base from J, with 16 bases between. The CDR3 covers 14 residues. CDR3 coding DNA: TGTGCCTGCAATTTTTTAGCTTGCACAGATACGCAGTATTTT. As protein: CACNFLACTDTQYF.

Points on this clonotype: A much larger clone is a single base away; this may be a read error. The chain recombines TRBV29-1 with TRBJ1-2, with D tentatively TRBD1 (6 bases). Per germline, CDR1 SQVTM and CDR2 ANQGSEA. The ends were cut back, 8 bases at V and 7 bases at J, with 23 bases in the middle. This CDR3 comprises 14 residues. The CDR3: CSITPPRGARGYTF. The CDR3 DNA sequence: TGCAGCATTACTCCTCCCCGGGGGGCGCGTGGCTACACCTTC.

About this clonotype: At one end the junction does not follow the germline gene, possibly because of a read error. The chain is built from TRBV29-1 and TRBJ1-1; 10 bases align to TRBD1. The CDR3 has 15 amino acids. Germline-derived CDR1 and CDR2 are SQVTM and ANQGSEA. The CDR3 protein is CSVGKDRGLKNGALF. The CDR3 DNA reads TGCAGCGTTGGGAAGGACAGGGGGTTAAAAAATGGGGCTTTATTT. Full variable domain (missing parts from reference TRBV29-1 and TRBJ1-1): SAVISQKPSRDICQRGTSLTIQCQVDSQVTMMFWYRQQPGQSLTLIATANQGSEATYESGFVIDKFPISRPNLTFSTLTVSNMSPEDSSIYLCSVGKDRGLKNGALFGQGTRLTVV.

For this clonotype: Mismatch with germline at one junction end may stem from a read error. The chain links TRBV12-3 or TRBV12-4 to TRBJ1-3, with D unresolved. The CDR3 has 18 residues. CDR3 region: CPSSRPGKGIGSGNTIYF. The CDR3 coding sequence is TGTCCCAGTAGTCGTCCCGGGAAAGGGATCGGCTCTGGAAACACAATATATTTT.

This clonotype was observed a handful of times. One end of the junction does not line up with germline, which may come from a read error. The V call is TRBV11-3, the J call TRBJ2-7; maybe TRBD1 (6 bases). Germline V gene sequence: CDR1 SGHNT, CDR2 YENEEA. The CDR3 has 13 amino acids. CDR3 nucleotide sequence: TGTGCTAGCAGCCTGACAGGAGCCTACGAGCGGTACTTC. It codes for CASSLTGAYERYF.

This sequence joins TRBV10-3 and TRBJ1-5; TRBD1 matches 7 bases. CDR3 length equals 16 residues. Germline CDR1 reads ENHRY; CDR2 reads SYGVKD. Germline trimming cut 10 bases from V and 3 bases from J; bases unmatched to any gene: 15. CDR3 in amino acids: CATGRGGVSDNQPQHF. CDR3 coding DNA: TGTGCCACCGGAAGAGGGGGCGTCTCTGACAATCAGCCCCAGCATTTT.

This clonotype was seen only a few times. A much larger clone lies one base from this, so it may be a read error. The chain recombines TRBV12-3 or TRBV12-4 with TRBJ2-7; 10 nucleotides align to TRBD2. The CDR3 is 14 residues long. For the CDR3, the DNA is TGTGCCTGCAGTTTATTAGCGGGGGGCACCGAGCAGTACTTC. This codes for CACSLLAGGTEQYF.

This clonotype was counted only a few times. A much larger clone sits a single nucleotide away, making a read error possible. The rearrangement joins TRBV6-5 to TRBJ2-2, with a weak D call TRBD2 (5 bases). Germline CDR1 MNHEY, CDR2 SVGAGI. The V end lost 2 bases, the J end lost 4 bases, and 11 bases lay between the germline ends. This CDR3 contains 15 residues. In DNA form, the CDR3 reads TGTGCCAGCAGTTACGTGACCCGGGGCACCGGGGAGCTGTTTTTT. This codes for CASSYVTRGTGELFF.